These 16 T cell receptor beta chains were all obtained from the same sample, sequenced in a study of T cell changes during pregnancy in multiple sclerosis. Assay used: immunoSEQ multiplex PCR; TCRdb lists only in-frame clones, some missing. This table has approximately 35,000 clones, about 92% appearing once. This specimen was CD4+ T cells from peripheral blood mononuclear cells, taken in the second trimester of pregnancy. The receptors come from a female donor in good health, enrolled as a control in a pregnancy study.

This chain joins TRBV9 and TRBJ2-1; TRBD2 matches 15 bases. V shed 3 bases and J 8 bases; nucleotides not matched to a gene: 12. The CDR3 runs 18 residues. Germline-derived CDR1 and CDR2 are SGDLS and YYNGEE. In nucleotides, the CDR3 is TGTGCCAGCAGCGCCGGACTAGCGGGAGGGCCCTTGTCGTATGAGCAGTTCTTC. This gives the protein CASSAGLAGGPLSYEQFF.

The rearrangement links TRBV19 to TRBJ2-6; no clear D gene. The CDR3 runs 12 residues. Trimming took off 8 bases at V and 1 base at J, with 3 bases between the two ends. Germline assignment: CDR1 LNHDA and CDR2 SQIVND (reference sequence). The CDR3 reads CASSSGANVLTF. The CDR3, as DNA: TGTGCCAGTTCGTCTGGGGCCAACGTCCTGACTTTC.

The chain combines TRBV18 with TRBJ1-1; no definite D call. The CDR3 length is 13 residues. The ends were cut back, 2 bases at V and 4 bases at J, with 8 bases in the middle. CDR1 KGHSH and CDR2 LQKENI come from the germline V gene. In nucleotides, the CDR3 is TGTGCCAGCTCACCATGGGAGGGCACTGAAGCTTTCTTT. Protein: CASSPWEGTEAFF.

This clone was counted once. The rearrangement uses TRBV30 and TRBJ1-5; D gene uncertain. There are 14 residues in the CDR3. Deletions cut 0 bases from V and 6 bases from J, with 12 bases between. From germline, CDR1 is GTSNPN and CDR2 SVGIG (reference sequence). Written as DNA, the CDR3 is TGTGCCTGGAGTGTGCCTCTCGAGGTTCAGCCCCAGCATTTT. This encodes CAWSVPLEVQPQHF.

The V and J genes are TRBV13 and TRBJ1-2, with a possible D match to TRBD1 (6 bases). Germline CDR1 and CDR2: PRHDT and FYEKMQ (reference sequence). The CDR3 runs to 10 residues. Trimming pared 8 bases from V and 7 bases from J, leaving 8 bases between. The CDR3: CASGGPGYTF. In DNA, the CDR3 is TGTGCCAGCGGGGGCCCTGGCTACACCTTC. Filled out from reference TRBV13 and TRBJ1-2, the complete variable domain reads AAGVIQSPRHLIKEKRETATLKCYPIPRHDTVYWYQQGPGQDPQFLISFYEKMQSDKGSIPDRFSAQQFSDYHSELNMSSLELGDSALYFCASGGPGYTFGSGTRLTVV.

J is TRBJ1-1 and V is TRBV5-6; D perhaps matches TRBD1 (5 bases). Germline CDR1 SGHDT, CDR2 YYEEEE. Trimming took off 4 bases at V and 1 base at J, with 14 bases between the two ends. The CDR3 sequence is 15 residues long. CDR3 sequence reads: CASSLAGRANTEAFF. CDR3 sequence (DNA): TGTGCCAGCAGCCTGGCGGGCAGGGCGAACACTGAAGCTTTCTTT.

This chain joins TRBV15 and TRBJ1-2; D might be TRBD1 (6 bases). The CDR3 runs to 14 residues. Trimming took 0 bases from V and 8 from J, leaving 13 bases between them. Germline values: CDR1 LNHNV, CDR2 YYDKDF (reference sequence). Written as DNA, the CDR3 is TGTGCCACCAGCAGAGATCCAGGGGTGGAGGGCTACACCTTC. It codes for CATSRDPGVEGYTF.

The chain couples TRBV2 to TRBJ1-1, with a tentative D call TRBD1 (5 bases). The CDR3 loop spans 14 amino acids. Trimming removed 8 bases from V and 4 bases from J, with 17 bases in between. Germline CDR1 reads SNHLY; CDR2 reads FYNNEI. Here the CDR3 reads CASGSLGGSTEAFF. The CDR3 DNA sequence: TGTGCCAGCGGGTCTCTCGGGGGGTCCACTGAAGCTTTCTTT.

The chain is built from TRBV10-2 and TRBJ2-3, with 12 bases identical to TRBD2. CDR3 length: 15 amino acids. The germline CDR1 and CDR2 sequences are WSHSY and SAAADI. V lost 3 bases and J lost 5; bases outside the gene matches: 3. The CDR3 coding sequence is TGCGCCAGCAGTGATACGACTAGCGGGGGAGATACGCAGTATTTT. Amino acids: CASSDTTSGGDTQYF.

This chain connects TRBV7-2 to TRBJ2-1, with D hard to call. This CDR3 contains 12 residues. Germline loops: CDR1 SGHTA, CDR2 FQGNSA. The V end was cut by 2 bases, the J end by 9 bases, with 8 bases between. Here the CDR3 DNA reads TGTGCCAGCAGCTTAAACCGAGGTGAGCAGTTCTTC. Its translation: CASSLNRGEQFF.

The rearrangement joins TRBV19 to TRBJ1-6, with D perhaps matching TRBD1 (6 bases). Germline-derived CDR1 and CDR2 are LNHDA and SQIVND (reference sequence). The CDR3 extends over 12 amino acids. The ends were cut back, 9 bases at V and 7 bases at J, with 10 bases in the middle. DNA for the CDR3: TGTGCCAGCCTTGGGGGCAATTCACCCCTCCACTTT. This codes for CASLGGNSPLHF.

V and J are TRBV9 and TRBJ1-3; 9 nucleotides match TRBD1. The germline CDR1 and CDR2 sequences are SGDLS and YYNGEE. Trimming took 3 bases from V and 0 from J; bases not matched to a gene: 4. The CDR3 length is 16 residues. As DNA, the CDR3 is TGTGCCAGCAGCGGCGGACAGGGGTTCTCTGGAAACACCATATATTTT. Translated: CASSGGQGFSGNTIYF.

The gene calls are TRBV5-6 and TRBJ2-3; D is unclear. Germline values: CDR1 SGHDT, CDR2 YYEEEE. The germline V and J ends were trimmed by 4 bases and 3 bases, with 6 bases remaining between them. There are 12 residues in the CDR3. CDR3 sequence reads: CASSPSTDTQYF. The CDR3 coding sequence is TGTGCCAGCAGCCCTTCTACAGATACGCAGTATTTT.

The chain links TRBV27 to TRBJ1-6; D remains unclear. This CDR3 is built from 15 residues. V was pared by 3 bases and J by 5 bases, with 11 bases between. Germline values: CDR1 MNHEY, CDR2 SMNVEV (reference sequence). The CDR3 sequence: CASSFRGTNNSPLHF. The CDR3 region has the DNA TGTGCCAGCAGTTTTCGGGGTACGAATAATTCACCCCTCCACTTT.

This clone was detected only once. This chain connects TRBV14 to TRBJ1-2; D is unclear. The V gene lost 1 base and the J gene lost 3 bases, with 9 bases spanning the gap. From germline, CDR1 is SGHDN and CDR2 FVKESK. The CDR3 consists of 14 residues. The CDR3 here is CASSQGRGDYGYTF. CDR3 nucleotides: TGTGCCAGCAGCCAAGGACGGGGTGACTATGGCTACACCTTC.

This sequence joins TRBV27 and TRBJ1-1, with D possibly TRBD1 on 5 matching bases. CDR3 size: 14 residues. Between the trimmed V and J ends, which lost 5 bases and 1 base, there was a span of 11 bases. CDR1 is MNHEY and CDR2 is SMNVEV in the germline V gene (reference sequence). The DNA of the CDR3 is TGTGCCAGCAGTCGCACAGGCTGGAACACTGAAGCTTTCTTT. It specifies CASSRTGWNTEAFF.